The rows below give T cell receptor beta chains drawn from one sample of a study of regulatory T cells in long-lasting Graves disease. TCRdb ran MiXCR on the multiplex PCR reads and lists one entry per CDR3 protein. Of under 300,000 distinct CDR3 sequences in the sample, 20% to 25% were seen once. Sample: peripheral blood mononuclear cells (PBMCs), taken at new diagnosis, from a patient treated with antithyroid drugs. The receptors derive from a female donor with Graves disease. CDR3s include the opening cysteine and the closing phenylalanine or tryptophan. D genes are given only for firm matches. Only some rows state a clone size, as once, few, many or a class for expanded clones.

length: 15; D: -; size: many; V: TRBV6-1; J: TRBJ1-4; DNA: TGTGCCAGCAGTGAATTACAAGGGTGGGTTGAAAAACTGTTTTTT; CDR3: CASSELQGWVEKLFF
length: 16; D: -; size: many; V: TRBV6-2/TRBV6-3; J: TRBJ2-5; DNA: -; CDR3: CASSYFGPGEAETQYF
length: 17; D: TRBD2; size: many; V: TRBV6-9; J: TRBJ2-3; DNA: TGTGCCAGCAGTTATCCCCGCGGGAGACTCTACACAGATACGCAGTATTTT; CDR3: CASSYPRGRLYTDTQYF
length: 15; D: -; size: many; V: TRBV20-1; J: TRBJ2-3; DNA: TGCAGTGCTAGGTACCCTAGCGCCCGCACAGATACGCAGTATTTT; CDR3: CSARYPSARTDTQYF
length: 16; D: -; size: many; V: TRBV2; J: TRBJ1-6; DNA: TGTGCCAGCAGTGAACGGCGGCAGGGGTATAATTCACCCCTCCACTTT; CDR3: CASSERRQGYNSPLHF
length: 15; D: -; size: -; V: TRBV7-8; J: TRBJ1-6; DNA: TGTGCCAGCAGCCCAATCCGACGTGATAATTCACCCCTCCACTTT; CDR3: CASSPIRRDNSPLHF
length: 15; D: -; size: -; V: TRBV11-2; J: TRBJ1-1; DNA: TGTGCCAGCAGCTTAGATTGGGCGCGTGGCACTGAAGCTTTCTTT; CDR3: CASSLDWARGTEAFF
length: 13; D: -; size: -; V: TRBV29-1; J: TRBJ2-2; DNA: TGCAGCGTTGATTCCGCGAACACCGGGGAGCTGTTTTTT; CDR3: CSVDSANTGELFF
length: 13; D: -; size: many; V: TRBV6-1; J: TRBJ1-4; DNA: TGTGCCAGCAGTGCGGTCCTCAATGAAAAACTGTTTTTT; CDR3: CASSAVLNEKLFF
length: 15; D: TRBD2; size: -; V: TRBV2; J: TRBJ2-1; DNA: TGTGCCAGCAGTGTCGGGGTAGCGGGATACAATGAGCAGTTCTTC; CDR3: CASSVGVAGYNEQFF
length: 14; D: TRBD1; size: -; V: TRBV29-1; J: TRBJ2-7; DNA: TGCAGCGCTGTCGCCGGGACAGGGAGCGACGAGCAGTACTTC; CDR3: CSAVAGTGSDEQYF
length: 15; D: TRBD1; size: many; V: TRBV7-2; J: TRBJ2-7; DNA: TGTGCCAGCAGCCCCCCGCTGACAGGGGTGCGCGAGCAGTACTTC; CDR3: CASSPPLTGVREQYF
length: 15; D: TRBD2; size: many; V: TRBV5-8; J: TRBJ2-5; DNA: TGTGCCAGCAGCAGTCCCGGGACTAACCAAGAGACCCAGTACTTC; CDR3: CASSSPGTNQETQYF
length: 15; D: -; size: many; V: TRBV4-3; J: TRBJ1-1; DNA: TGCGCCAGCAGCCAAGGAGGGACCGGGGGCACTGAAGCTTTCTTT; CDR3: CASSQGGTGGTEAFF
length: 13; D: -; size: few; V: TRBV20-1; J: TRBJ2-2; DNA: TGCAGTGCTTCAGGGGGGGGGACCGGGGAGCTGTTTTTT; CDR3: CSASGGGTGELFF
length: 14; D: -; size: many; V: TRBV20-1; J: TRBJ1-5; DNA: TGCAGTGCTAGAGAACCGGGGACCAATCAGCCCCAGCATTTT; CDR3: CSAREPGTNQPQHF
length: 14; D: TRBD2; size: many; V: TRBV6-1; J: TRBJ2-7; DNA: TGTGCCAGCAGGCTACGGGAGGGCCGAAACGAGCAGTACTTC; CDR3: CASRLREGRNEQYF
length: 12; D: -; size: -; V: TRBV5-1; J: TRBJ2-5; DNA: TGCGCCAGCAGCTTGTCAGAAGAGACCCAGTACTTC; CDR3: CASSLSEETQYF
length: 16; D: TRBD2; size: few; V: TRBV3-1; J: TRBJ2-5; DNA: TGTGCCAGCAGCCCAAAGTCGTGGGGGGGATCAGAGACCCAGTACTTC; CDR3: CASSPKSWGGSETQYF
length: 15; D: TRBD2; size: many; V: TRBV7-2; J: TRBJ2-7; DNA: TGTGCCAGCAGACCGAATCTAGCGGGGTCCTACGAGCAGTACTTC; CDR3: CASRPNLAGSYEQYF
length: 14; D: -; size: few; V: TRBV5-5; J: TRBJ2-3; DNA: TGTGCCAGCCTCACTGGCGGGGCAACAGATACGCAGTATTTT; CDR3: CASLTGGATDTQYF
length: 12; D: -; size: many; V: TRBV20-1; J: TRBJ2-3; DNA: TGCAGTGGCAGATTAGGCGGGGATACGCAGTATTTT; CDR3: CSGRLGGDTQYF
length: 13; D: TRBD1; size: many; V: TRBV7-2; J: TRBJ2-2; DNA: TGTGCCAGCAGGGGGACAGCCACCGGGGAGCTGTTTTTT; CDR3: CASRGTATGELFF
length: 17; D: TRBD1; size: -; V: TRBV6-2/TRBV6-3; J: TRBJ1-1; DNA: TGTGCCAGCAGTTACTCAACTACCGGGACAGGGCCCACTGAAGCTTTCTTT; CDR3: CASSYSTTGTGPTEAFF
length: 13; D: -; size: many; V: TRBV18; J: TRBJ1-5; DNA: TGTGCCAGCTCACCTGGGGAGAGACAGCCCCAGCATTTT; CDR3: CASSPGERQPQHF
length: 11; D: -; size: many; V: TRBV6-1; J: TRBJ2-7; DNA: TGTGCCAGCAGGGGATTAGCCGGGCAGTACTTC; CDR3: CASRGLAGQYF
length: 15; D: TRBD1; size: -; V: TRBV29-1; J: TRBJ2-7; DNA: TGCAGCGGCAAGGGGTCGGGGACAGGGGTCTACGAGCAGTACTTC; CDR3: CSGKGSGTGVYEQYF
length: 14; D: -; size: many; V: TRBV3-1; J: TRBJ1-6; DNA: TGTGCCAGCAGCCAAGAGACAGAAGTTTCACCCCTCCACTTT; CDR3: CASSQETEVSPLHF
length: 15; D: -; size: few; V: TRBV15; J: TRBJ2-7; DNA: TGTGCCACCAGCAGGTCTACGGGGGCCACCTACGAGCAGTACTTC; CDR3: CATSRSTGATYEQYF
length: 16; D: -; size: many; V: TRBV5-1; J: TRBJ2-3; DNA: TGCGCCAGCAGCTTGGGAGATAGCAAGAGAGTTGGAACGCAGTATTTT; CDR3: CASSLGDSKRVGTQYF
length: 17; D: -; size: many; V: TRBV24-1; J: TRBJ2-3; DNA: TGTGCCACCAGTTTCCACGGCGATCCAGAGGGCACAGATACGCAGTATTTT; CDR3: CATSFHGDPEGTDTQYF
length: 15; D: -; size: many; V: TRBV7-2; J: TRBJ2-2; DNA: TGTGCCAGCAGCAGGGTTGGGGGGAACACCGGGGAGCTGTTTTTT; CDR3: CASSRVGGNTGELFF
length: 15; D: TRBD2; size: once; V: TRBV24-1; J: TRBJ2-3; DNA: TGTGCCACCAGTGATTTAGGGAGGGAAGCAGATACGCAGTATTTT; CDR3: CATSDLGREADTQYF
length: 14; D: -; size: many; V: TRBV11-2; J: TRBJ2-7; DNA: TGTGCCAGCAACTTAGGAGGGAAGCCCTACGAGCAGTACTTC; CDR3: CASNLGGKPYEQYF
length: 20; D: -; size: -; V: TRBV5-1; J: TRBJ1-4; DNA: TGCGCCAGCAGCCAAGTCAGCCCAGGCCCAGAGAGGGGACCGAATGAAAAACTGTTTTTT; CDR3: CASSQVSPGPERGPNEKLFF
length: 11; D: -; size: many; V: TRBV30; J: TRBJ1-2; DNA: TGTGCCTGGAGTTGGCAGGATGGCTACACCTTC; CDR3: CAWSWQDGYTF
length: 15; D: -; size: -; V: TRBV7-9; J: TRBJ2-5; DNA: TGTGCCAGCAGCTTACACGTTGGCCCCGGAGAGACCCAGTACTTC; CDR3: CASSLHVGPGETQYF
length: 13; D: -; size: -; V: TRBV6-1; J: TRBJ2-5; DNA: TGTGCCAGCAGTGGACAGCTTTTTGAGACCCAGTACTTC; CDR3: CASSGQLFETQYF
length: 15; D: -; size: -; V: TRBV14; J: TRBJ2-4; DNA: TGTGCCAGCATGAGGGCGCTTCCACCCAAAAACATTCAGTACTTC; CDR3: CASMRALPPKNIQYF
length: 15; D: TRBD1; size: many; V: TRBV5-1; J: TRBJ2-2; DNA: TGCGCCAGCAGCTTGGACAGGGGTGACACCGGGGAGCTGTTTTTT; CDR3: CASSLDRGDTGELFF
length: 16; D: -; size: many; V: TRBV9; J: TRBJ1-4; DNA: TGTGCCAGCAGCAAATTTCCCAGGGAAGTCGATGAAAAACTGTTTTTT; CDR3: CASSKFPREVDEKLFF
length: 16; D: TRBD2; size: many; V: TRBV19; J: TRBJ2-1; DNA: TGTGCCAGTACGGGGGTAGCGGGCAAGTTCTACAATGAGCAGTTCTTC; CDR3: CASTGVAGKFYNEQFF
length: 16; D: TRBD2; size: -; V: TRBV11-2; J: TRBJ2-4; DNA: TGTGCCAGCAGCTTAGGACTAGCGGGAGCCAAAAACATTCAGTACTTC; CDR3: CASSLGLAGAKNIQYF
length: 13; D: TRBD2; size: many; V: TRBV12-3/TRBV12-4; J: TRBJ2-5; DNA: TGTGCCAGCGCCGGGACTAGCGAAGAGACCCAGTACTTC; CDR3: CASAGTSEETQYF
length: 17; D: TRBD2; size: many; V: TRBV6-2/TRBV6-3; J: TRBJ2-5; DNA: TGTGCCAGCAGGCGGGGACTAGCGGGGGGCCAGGAAGAGACCCAGTACTTC; CDR3: CASRRGLAGGQEETQYF